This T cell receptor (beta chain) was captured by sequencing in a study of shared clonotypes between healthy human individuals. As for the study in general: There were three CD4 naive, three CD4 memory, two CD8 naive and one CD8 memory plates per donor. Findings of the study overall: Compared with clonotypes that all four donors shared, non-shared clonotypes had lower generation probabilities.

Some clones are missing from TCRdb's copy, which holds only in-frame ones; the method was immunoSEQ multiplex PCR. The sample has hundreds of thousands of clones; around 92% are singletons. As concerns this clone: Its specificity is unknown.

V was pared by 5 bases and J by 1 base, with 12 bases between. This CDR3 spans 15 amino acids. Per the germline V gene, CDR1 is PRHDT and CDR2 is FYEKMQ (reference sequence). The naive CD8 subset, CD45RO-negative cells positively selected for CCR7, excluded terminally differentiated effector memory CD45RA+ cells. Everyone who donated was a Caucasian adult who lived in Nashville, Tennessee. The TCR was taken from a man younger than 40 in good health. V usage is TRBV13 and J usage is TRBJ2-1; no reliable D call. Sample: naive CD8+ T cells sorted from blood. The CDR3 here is CASSARGSSYNEQFF. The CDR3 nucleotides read TGTGCCAGCAGCGCCAGAGGTTCGTCCTACAATGAGCAGTTCTTC. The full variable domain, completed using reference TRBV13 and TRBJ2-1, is AAGVIQSPRHLIKEKRETATLKCYPIPRHDTVYWYQQGPGQDPQFLISFYEKMQSDKGSIPDRFSAQQFSDYHSELNMSSLELGDSALYFCASSARGSSYNEQFFGPGTRLTVL.